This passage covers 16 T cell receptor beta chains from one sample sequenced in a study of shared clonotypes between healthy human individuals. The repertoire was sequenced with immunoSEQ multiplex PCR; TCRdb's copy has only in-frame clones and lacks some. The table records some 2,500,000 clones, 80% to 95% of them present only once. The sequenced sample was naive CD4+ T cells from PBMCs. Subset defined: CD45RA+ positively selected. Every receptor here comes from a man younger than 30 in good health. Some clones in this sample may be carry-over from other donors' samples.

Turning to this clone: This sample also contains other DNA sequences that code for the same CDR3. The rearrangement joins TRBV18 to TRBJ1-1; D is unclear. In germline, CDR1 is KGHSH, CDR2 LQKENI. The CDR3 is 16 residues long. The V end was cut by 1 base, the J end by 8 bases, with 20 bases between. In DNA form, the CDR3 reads TGTGCCAGCTCACCACGAAGGGAAGGGCGGGTTCGGGAAGCTTTCTTT. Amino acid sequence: CASSPRREGRVREAFF.

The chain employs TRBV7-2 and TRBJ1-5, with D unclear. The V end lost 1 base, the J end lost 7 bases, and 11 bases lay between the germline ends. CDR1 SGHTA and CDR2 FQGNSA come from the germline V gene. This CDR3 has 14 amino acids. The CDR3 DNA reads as TGTGCCAGCAGCTTAGGCACGTGGGCCCAGCCCCAGCATTTT. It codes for CASSLGTWAQPQHF. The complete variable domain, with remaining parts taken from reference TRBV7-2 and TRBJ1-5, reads GAGVSQSPSNKVTEKGKDVELRCDPISGHTALYWYRQSLGQGLEFLIYFQGNSAPDKSGLPSDRFSAERTGGSVSTLTIQRTQQEDSAVYLCASSLGTWAQPQHFGDGTRLSIL.

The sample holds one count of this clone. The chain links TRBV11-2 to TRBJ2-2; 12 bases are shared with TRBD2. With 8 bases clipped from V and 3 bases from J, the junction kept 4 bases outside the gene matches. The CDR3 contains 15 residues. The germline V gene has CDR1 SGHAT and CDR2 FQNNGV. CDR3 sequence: CASRLAGVDTGELFF. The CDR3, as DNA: TGTGCCAGCCGACTAGCGGGAGTAGACACCGGGGAGCTGTTTTTT.

The CDR3 DNA reads TGTGCCAGCTCACCACAGCGGGCCCTCACAGATACGCAGTATTTT. Translation gives CASSPQRALTDTQYF. The chain uses TRBV18 and TRBJ2-3; D perhaps matches TRBD2 (6 bases). The germline V gene encodes CDR1 KGHSH and CDR2 LQKENI. The CDR3 has 15 amino acids. V lost 1 base and J lost 2, with 10 bases in between.

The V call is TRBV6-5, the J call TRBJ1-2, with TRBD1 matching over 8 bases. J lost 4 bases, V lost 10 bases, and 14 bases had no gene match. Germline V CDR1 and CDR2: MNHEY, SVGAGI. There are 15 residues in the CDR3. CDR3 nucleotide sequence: TGTGCCACGAAAAGGACAGGGACTAAGGGCTATGGCTACACCTTC. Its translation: CATKRTGTKGYGYTF.

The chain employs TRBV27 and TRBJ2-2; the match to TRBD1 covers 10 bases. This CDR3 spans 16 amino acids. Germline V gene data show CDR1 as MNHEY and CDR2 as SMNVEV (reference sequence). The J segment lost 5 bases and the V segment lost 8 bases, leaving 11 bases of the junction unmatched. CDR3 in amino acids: CASGPGQGQRTGELFF. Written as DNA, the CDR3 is TGTGCCAGCGGACCGGGACAGGGGCAAAGGACCGGGGAGCTGTTTTTT.

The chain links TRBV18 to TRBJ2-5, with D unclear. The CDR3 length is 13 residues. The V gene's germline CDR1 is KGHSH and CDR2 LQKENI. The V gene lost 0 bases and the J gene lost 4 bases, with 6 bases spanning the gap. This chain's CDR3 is CASSPPHLETQYF. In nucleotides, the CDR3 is TGTGCCAGCTCACCACCGCATTTAGAGACCCAGTACTTC.

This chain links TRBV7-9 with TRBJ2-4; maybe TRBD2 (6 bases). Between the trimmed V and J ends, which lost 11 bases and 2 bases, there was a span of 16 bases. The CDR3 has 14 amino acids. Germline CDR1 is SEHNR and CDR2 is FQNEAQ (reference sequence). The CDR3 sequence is CAGAAGGPKNIQYF. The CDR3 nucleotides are TGTGCCGGGGCCGCCGGGGGACCCAAAAACATTCAGTACTTC. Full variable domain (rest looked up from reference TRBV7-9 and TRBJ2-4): DTGVSQNPRHKITKRGQNVTFRCDPISEHNRLYWYRQTLGQGPEFLTYFQNEAQLEKSRLLSDRFSAERPKGSFSTLEIQRTEQGDSAMYLCAGAAGGPKNIQYFGAGTRLSVL.

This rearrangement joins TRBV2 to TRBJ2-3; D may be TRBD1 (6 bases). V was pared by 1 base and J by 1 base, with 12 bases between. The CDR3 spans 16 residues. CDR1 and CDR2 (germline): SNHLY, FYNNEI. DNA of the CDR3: TGTGCCAGCAGTGAAGGGCAGGGGAGAGGCACAGATACGCAGTATTTT. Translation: CASSEGQGRGTDTQYF.

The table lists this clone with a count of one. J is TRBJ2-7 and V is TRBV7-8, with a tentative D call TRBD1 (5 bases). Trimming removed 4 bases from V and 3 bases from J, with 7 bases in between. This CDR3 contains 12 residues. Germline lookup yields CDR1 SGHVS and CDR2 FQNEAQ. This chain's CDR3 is CASSSRVYEQYF. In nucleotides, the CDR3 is TGTGCCAGCAGCTCCAGGGTCTACGAGCAGTACTTC. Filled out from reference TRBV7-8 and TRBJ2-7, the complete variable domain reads GAGVSQSPRYKVAKRGQDVALRCDPISGHVSLFWYQQALGQGPEFLTYFQNEAQLDKSGLPSDRFFAERPEGSVSTLKIQRTQQEDSAVYLCASSSRVYEQYFGPGTRLTVT.

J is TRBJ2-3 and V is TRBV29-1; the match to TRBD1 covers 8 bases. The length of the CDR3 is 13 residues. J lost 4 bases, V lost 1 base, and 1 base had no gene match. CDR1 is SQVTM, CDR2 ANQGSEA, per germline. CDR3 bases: TGCAGCGTTGAAGGGACAGGGTCAGATACGCAGTATTTT. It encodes CSVEGTGSDTQYF.

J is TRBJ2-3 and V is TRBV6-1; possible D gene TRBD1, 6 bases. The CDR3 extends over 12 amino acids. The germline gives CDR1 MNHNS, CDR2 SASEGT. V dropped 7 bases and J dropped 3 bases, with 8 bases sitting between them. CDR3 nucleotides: TGTGCCAGCAAAGGGGGTACAGATACGCAGTATTTT. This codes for CASKGGTDTQYF.

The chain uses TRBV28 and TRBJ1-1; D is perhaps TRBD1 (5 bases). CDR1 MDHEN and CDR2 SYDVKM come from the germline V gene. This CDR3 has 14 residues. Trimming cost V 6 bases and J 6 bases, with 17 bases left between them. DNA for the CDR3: TGTGCCAGCAGCACTCCCGCTGGGGGACCTGAAGCTTTCTTT. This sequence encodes CASSTPAGGPEAFF.

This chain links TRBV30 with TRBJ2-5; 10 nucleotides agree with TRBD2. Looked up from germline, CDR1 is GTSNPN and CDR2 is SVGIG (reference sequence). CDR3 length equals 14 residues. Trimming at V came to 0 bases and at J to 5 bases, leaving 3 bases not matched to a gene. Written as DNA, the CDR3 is TGTGCCTGGAGTGTAGCGGGAGGGCCGGAGACCCAGTACTTC. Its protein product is CAWSVAGGPETQYF.

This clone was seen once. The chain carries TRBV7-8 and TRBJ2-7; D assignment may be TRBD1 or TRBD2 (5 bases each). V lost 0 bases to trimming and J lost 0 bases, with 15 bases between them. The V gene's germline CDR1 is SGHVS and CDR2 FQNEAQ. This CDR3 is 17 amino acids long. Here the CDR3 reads CASSLAAGPTSSYEQYF. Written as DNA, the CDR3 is TGTGCCAGCAGCTTAGCTGCAGGGCCCACTAGCTCCTACGAGCAGTACTTC.

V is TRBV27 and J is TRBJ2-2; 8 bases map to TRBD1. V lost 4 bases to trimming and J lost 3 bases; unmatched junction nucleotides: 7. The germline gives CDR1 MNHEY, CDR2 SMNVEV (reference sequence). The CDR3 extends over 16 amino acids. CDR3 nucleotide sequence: TGTGCCAGCAGTTCCATCAGGGGGCGGGACACCGGGGAGCTGTTTTTT. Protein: CASSSIRGRDTGELFF.